This TCR beta chain appears in the sequencing data of a study of cytomegalovirus exposure and HLA in healthy donors. It was healthy bone marrow donors who served as donors. With 3 bases clipped from V and 3 bases from J, the junction kept 5 bases outside the gene matches. The germline V gene encodes CDR1 KGHSH and CDR2 LQKENI. The length of the CDR3 is 15 residues. Researchers ran the PCR with 60 Vbeta and 13 Jbeta primers. Data came from immunoSEQ multiplex PCR; TCRdb stores just in-frame clones and leaves some out. The table lists about 210,000 clones, about 85% of them singletons, with about 1.1% in the top ten.

Material: PBMCs. The rearrangement uses TRBV18 and TRBJ1-1, with 9 bases aligning to TRBD1. The sequence was obtained from a boy aged 2-15 years in good health and CMV-seronegative. The CDR3 reads CASSPSTGGDTEAFF. CDR3 in DNA: TGTGCCAGCTCACCGTCGACAGGGGGGGACACTGAAGCTTTCTTT.